This section outlines one T cell receptor beta chain sequence together with its context. The antigen is not known. This record belongs to a study of CD8+ T cells in alopecia areata. Study as a whole: Treatment of the treated patients consisted of oral tofacitinib, 5 to 10 mg twice daily. Overall study results and limits: Lesional scalp exceeded normal scalp in clonality, especially in alopecia totalis/universalis.

Treatment reported: oral pan-JAK inhibitor, 5-10 mg twice daily. Germline values: CDR1 MNHEY, CDR2 SVGAGI. The trim removed 5 bases at V and 6 bases at J, leaving 6 bases unmatched. The CDR3 runs 14 residues. RNA extraction was followed by reverse transcription into cDNA, which acted as the sequencing template. Some clones are missing from TCRdb's copy, which holds only in-frame ones; the method was immunoSEQ multiplex PCR. The table records about 210,000 clones, over 60% of them present only once. The chain uses TRBV6-5 and TRBJ1-5, with 8 bases identical to TRBD1. Specimen: CD4+ T cells sorted from blood, collected at week 4, from a patient treated with tofacitinib. This clonotype originated in a human donor with alopecia areata. CDR3 in amino acids: CASSGQGAGQPQHF. CDR3 nucleotides: TGTGCCAGCAGTGGTCAGGGGGCCGGTCAGCCCCAGCATTTT.